These 5 T cell receptor beta chains were all obtained from the same sample, sequenced in a study of Graves' ophthalmopathy and Graves' hyperthyroidism listed by TCRdb under 2018. Data came from an Illumina HiSeq 2000. TCR beta CDR3 regions were amplified from RNA transcripts for repertoire sequencing. The first round of RT-PCR was done with HTBI primers and the Qiagen OneStep RT-PCR kit, and was followed by a second round of multiplex PCR, then size selection and purification. Using fastp trimming at Q25 and MiXCR clonotype assembly, TCRdb reanalyzed the public sequencing data and kept in-frame beta chains. Entries that share a CDR3 protein sequence are merged under the most common genes and DNA. The sample contains more than 1,000,000 distinct CDR3 sequences, roughly 35% of them found a single time. The top ten clones comprise approximately 10% of the sample. The sequenced material came from peripheral blood or thyroid tissue (not recorded which). The receptors stem from an adult man with Graves' hyperthyroidism.

This clonotype was recorded many times. V is TRBV7-8 and J is TRBJ2-7; maybe TRBD2 (6 bases). The CDR3 is 14 residues long. V lost 3 bases to trimming and J lost 2 bases, with 11 bases between them. Germline CDR1 reads SGHVS; CDR2 reads FQNEAQ. In DNA form, the CDR3 reads TGTGCCAGCAGCTTCGGCGGGACCGCCTACGAGCAGTACTTC. Amino acid sequence: CASSFGGTAYEQYF.

The chain joins TRBV14 to TRBJ2-2; 7 nucleotides match TRBD1. Trimming cost V 2 bases and J 4 bases; bases outside gene matches: 4. Per the germline V gene, CDR1 is SGHDN and CDR2 is FVKESK. The CDR3 sequence is 15 residues long. The CDR3 spells CASSQNRGSTGELFF. The CDR3 nucleotides read TGTGCCAGCAGCCAAAACAGGGGTAGCACCGGGGAGCTGTTTTTT. The whole variable domain, remainder taken from reference TRBV14 and TRBJ2-2, is EAGVTQFPSHSVIEKGQTVTLRCDPISGHDNLYWYRRVMGKEIKFLLHFVKESKQDESGMPNNRFLAERTGGTYSTLKVQPAELEDSGVYFCASSQNRGSTGELFFGEGSRLTVL.

This clonotype was picked up many times. The J gene is TRBJ1-2, the V gene TRBV5-6, with D possibly being TRBD1 (6 bases). Germline CDR1 reads SGHDT; CDR2 reads YYEEEE. The V and J ends lost 1 base and 4 bases respectively, with 11 bases between them. The CDR3 is 14 amino acids. CDR3 protein: CASSLRRGGYGYTF. CDR3 DNA: TGTGCCAGCAGCTTGCGCAGGGGAGGCTATGGCTACACCTTC.

This clonotype was found a few times. The V and J genes are TRBV28 and TRBJ1-2, with D possibly matching TRBD1 (5 bases). Between the trimmed V and J ends, which lost 6 bases and 7 bases, there was a span of 15 bases. CDR1 is MDHEN, CDR2 SYDVKM, per germline. The CDR3 contains 13 residues. Here the CDR3 DNA reads TGTGCCAGCAGCACCGGGACTCGGGGTGGCTACACCTTC. It yields the protein CASSTGTRGGYTF.

The V and J genes are TRBV20-1 and TRBJ1-1; 7 bases are a match to TRBD1. The germline V gene encodes CDR1 DFQATT and CDR2 SNEGSKA (reference sequence). The CDR3 consists of 15 residues. V shed 6 bases and J 0 bases; nucleotides not matched to a gene: 10. The CDR3 protein is CSAKRDRLMNTEAFF. DNA of the CDR3: TGCAGTGCAAAGAGGGACAGACTTATGAACACTGAAGCTTTCTTT.